The 18 T cell receptor beta chains reported below all come from one sample, sequenced in a study of blood T cells in healthy people across ages. Alongside a J-beta primer mix, a sample-barcoded 5' primer served in a second PCR lasting about 6 to 12 cycles. A single record per CDR3 protein comes from TCRdb applying MiXCR to the 5' RACE reads. The table has 910,000 or so distinct CDR3 sequences, roughly 51% seen once. Sequencing was carried out using blood. These receptors were taken from a woman aged 55-75 years in good health.

Details on this clonotype: One end of the junction fails to match germline, which may point to a read error. The CDR3 is CAGSPQLAGGPDTQYF. The DNA for the CDR3 is TGTGCCGGCAGCCCCCAACTAGCGGGAGGGCCCGATACGCAGTATTTT. V gene TRBV3-1 combines with J gene TRBJ2-3; 13 nucleotides agree with TRBD2. The CDR3 has 16 residues. Per the germline V gene, CDR1 is LGHDT and CDR2 is YNNKEL (reference sequence).

This clonotype was seen only a few times. This sequence may be a read error, since a much larger clone differs from it by one base. The chain carries TRBV29-1 and TRBJ2-5; D is uncertain. Germline values: CDR1 SQVTM, CDR2 ANQGSEA. Trimming pared 6 bases from V and 11 bases from J, leaving 16 bases between. This CDR3 is built from 11 residues. The CDR3, as DNA: TGCAGCGTCAATGACCTCAATGAGCAGTACTTC. It codes for CSVNDLNEQYF.

The chain links TRBV15 to TRBJ2-5; 7 bases are shared with TRBD1. The junction had 6 bases not matched to a gene; V was cut back by 1 base and J by 10 bases. The CDR3 covers 13 residues. The germline gives CDR1 LNHNV, CDR2 YYDKDF (reference sequence). CDR3 loop: CATSRGDSRFQYF. CDR3 DNA sequence: TGTGCCACCAGCAGAGGGGACAGTCGGTTCCAGTACTTC. Full variable domain (rest looked up from reference TRBV15 and TRBJ2-5): DAMVIQNPRYQVTQFGKPVTLSCSQTLNHNVMYWYQQKSSQAPKLLFHYYDKDFNNEADTPDNFQSRRPNTSFCFLDIRSPGLGDTAMYLCATSRGDSRFQYFGPGTRLLVL.

The genes are TRBV6-5 and TRBJ2-3, with TRBD2 matching 14 bases. This CDR3 spans 18 amino acids. Germline assignment: CDR1 MNHEY and CDR2 SVGAGI. The V gene end was trimmed by 2 bases and the J gene end by 4 bases; junction bases not matched to a gene: 8. CDR3 DNA: TGTGCCAGCAGTTACCGCCCGGGACTAGCGGGAGCCTCAGATACGCAGTATTTT. Residues: CASSYRPGLAGASDTQYF.

This clonotype was detected a few times. The gene calls are TRBV11-2 and TRBJ1-2; D is unresolved. Germline V lookup: CDR1 SGHAT, CDR2 FQNNGV. The germline V and J ends were trimmed by 3 bases and 7 bases, with 9 bases remaining between them. The CDR3 has 12 residues. The CDR3 sequence is CASSLSVSGYTF. The CDR3 DNA sequence: TGTGCCAGCAGCTTGAGTGTTTCTGGCTACACCTTC. The whole variable domain, remainder taken from reference TRBV11-2 and TRBJ1-2, is EAGVAQSPRYKIIEKRQSVAFWCNPISGHATLYWYQQILGQGPKLLIQFQNNGVVDDSQLPKDRFSAERLKGVDSTLKIQPAKLEDSAVYLCASSLSVSGYTFGSGTRLTVV.

The J gene is TRBJ2-1, the V gene TRBV7-3, with D possibly being TRBD2 (6 bases). Germline values: CDR1 SGHTA, CDR2 FQGTGA. With 5 bases removed from V and 6 bases from J, the gap between germline ends came to 23 bases. The length of the CDR3 is 17 residues. The CDR3 DNA reads TGTGCCAGCAGCCCCGGAGGGGCTGGCGGGCGAACCAATGAGCAGTTCTTC. This codes for CASSPGGAGGRTNEQFF. The variable domain in full, with the rest retrieved from reference TRBV7-3 and TRBJ2-1, is GAGVSQTPSNKVTEKGKYVELRCDPISGHTALYWYRQSLGQGPEFLIYFQGTGAADDSGLPNDRFFAVRPEGSVSTLKIQRTERGDSAVYLCASSPGGAGGRTNEQFFGPGTRLTVL.

The chain joins TRBV4-1 to TRBJ2-5, with TRBD2 matching 13 bases. TRBJ2-7 explains the end of the DNA better; the J call may be wrong. Germline CDR1 MGHRA, CDR2 YSYEKL. The CDR3 is made up of 21 amino acids. In DNA, the CDR3 is TGCGCCAGCAGCCAAGAATTTTGGAGAGAGACTAGCGGGAGGCTTAGCGACGAGCAGTACTTC. Protein sequence: CASSQEFWRETSGRLSDEQYF.

The J gene is TRBJ2-5, the V gene TRBV7-9; D may match TRBD1 or TRBD2 (5 bases each). The CDR3 totals 14 residues. The V and J ends lost 5 bases and 5 bases respectively, with 15 bases between them. Per the germline V gene, CDR1 is SEHNR and CDR2 is FQNEAQ (reference sequence). The CDR3 DNA sequence: TGTGCCAGCAGCACCCTTGGGACCGGGGAGACCCAGTACTTC. Its translation: CASSTLGTGETQYF.

The chain couples TRBV27 to TRBJ2-3; D is possibly TRBD1 (6 bases). V dropped 8 bases and J dropped 0 bases, with 15 bases sitting between them. The CDR3 sequence is 15 residues long. Per germline, CDR1 MNHEY and CDR2 SMNVEV (reference sequence). In DNA, the CDR3 is TGTGCCAGCTTTAGGCGGCAGGGGAGCACAGATACGCAGTATTTT. This sequence encodes CASFRRQGSTDTQYF.

The genes are TRBV5-1 and TRBJ2-4, with D possibly TRBD1 on 6 matching bases. The last part of the DNA fits TRBJ2-7 better; the J call may be wrong. This CDR3 is 14 amino acids long. CDR1 and CDR2 (germline): SGHRS, YFSETQ. The CDR3, as DNA: TGCGCCAGCAGCGCACTCCGGGACAACTACGAGCAGTACTTC. This sequence encodes CASSALRDNYEQYF.

The V gene is TRBV18, the J gene TRBJ1-2; the D is unclear. There are 14 residues in the CDR3. V was clipped by 1 base and J by 5 bases, with 11 bases between them. Germline-derived CDR1 and CDR2 are KGHSH and LQKENI. The CDR3 DNA is TGTGCCAGCTCACCACTGCAGGAGTCGTATGGCTACACCTTC. This codes for CASSPLQESYGYTF.

Of note for this clonotype: Germline and junction disagree at one end, which may indicate a read error. This chain connects TRBV28 to TRBJ2-7, with D possibly matching TRBD2 (5 bases). Germline CDR1 is MDHEN and CDR2 is SYDVKM. The length of the CDR3 is 14 residues. The CDR3 DNA reads as TGTGCCGGCAGACCCGGTGGGAGCTCCTACGAGCAGTACTTC. Encoded protein: CAGRPGGSSYEQYF.

V gene TRBV29-1 combines with J gene TRBJ2-1; D not resolved. The CDR3 sequence is 11 residues long. Germline V gives CDR1 SQVTM, CDR2 ANQGSEA. V lost 7 bases, J lost 8 bases, and 12 bases lay in between. CDR3 region: CSAQAVYEQFF. The DNA of the CDR3 is TGCAGCGCCCAGGCCGTCTATGAGCAGTTCTTC.

This clonotype has just a few counts. The rearrangement joins TRBV29-1 to TRBJ2-3, with TRBD2 matching over 11 bases. CDR3 length: 18 amino acids. Trimming cost V 4 bases and J 2 bases; bases outside gene matches: 14. Germline V gene sequence: CDR1 SQVTM, CDR2 ANQGSEA. CDR3 region: CSVAGWIAGGGNTDTQYF. Here the CDR3 DNA reads TGCAGCGTTGCGGGGTGGATAGCGGGAGGGGGGAACACAGATACGCAGTATTTT.

The genes are TRBV10-3 and TRBJ2-3; D is perhaps TRBD2 (5 bases). This CDR3 has 16 amino acids. Germline-derived CDR1 and CDR2 are ENHRY and SYGVKD. Trimming stripped 0 bases from V and 2 bases from J, with 12 bases between. The CDR3 coding sequence is TGTGCCATCAGTGAGTCGAAAGATAGCGTCACAGATACGCAGTATTTT. It yields the protein CAISESKDSVTDTQYF.

The V and J genes are TRBV29-1 and TRBJ2-2; 10 bases are shared with TRBD2. CDR1 is SQVTM and CDR2 is ANQGSEA in the germline V gene. The length of the CDR3 is 16 residues. The V gene end was trimmed by 5 bases and the J gene end by 4 bases; junction bases not matched to a gene: 10. The CDR3 DNA follows: TGCAGCGTTCCCAGTGTGGCTAGCGGGAGCACCGGGGAGCTGTTTTTT. Its protein is CSVPSVASGSTGELFF.

This clonotype turned up a few times. V usage is TRBV6-2 or TRBV6-3 and J usage is TRBJ1-5; D unclear. In germline, CDR1 is MNHEY, CDR2 SVGEGT. V gave up 7 bases and J gave up 3 bases, with 19 bases separating them. The CDR3 totals 16 residues. CDR3 DNA sequence: TGTGCCAGCACCGAGAGGGAGTTGGTCTCCAATCAGCCCCAGCATTTT. It is translated as CASTERELVSNQPQHF.

The chain is built from TRBV19 and TRBJ2-5; unclear D gene. Deletions cut 1 base from V and 2 bases from J, with 5 bases between. Per the germline V gene, CDR1 is LNHDA and CDR2 is SQIVND (reference sequence). This CDR3 is 13 amino acids long. DNA for the CDR3: TGTGCCAGTAGTATAGCCAGGCAAGAGACCCAGTACTTC. This sequence encodes CASSIARQETQYF.